The TCR beta chain described here comes from a study of T cell changes during pregnancy in multiple sclerosis. Trimming left V 2 bases short and J 3 bases short, with 11 bases between. CDR1 LNHDA and CDR2 SQIVND come from the germline V gene (reference sequence). The length of the CDR3 is 15 residues. Here immunoSEQ multiplex PCR was the method, and the copy in TCRdb shows in-frame clones only, minus some. The sample comprises 60,000 to 75,000 clones, 90% to 95% of which are singletons, and around 1.3% rests with the top ten. This receptor was obtained from a female donor in good health, enrolled as a control in a pregnancy study. The genes are TRBV19 and TRBJ2-1, with a weak D call TRBD2 (6 bases). Sequencing was performed on peripheral blood, taken in the second trimester of pregnancy. CDR3 loop: CASSIRREVYNEQFF. Written as DNA, the CDR3 is TGTGCCAGTAGTATACGGCGGGAAGTCTACAATGAGCAGTTCTTC.